This T cell receptor (beta chain) was sequenced during a study of radiation and T cells in renal cell carcinoma. Overall study results and limits: Only small tumor regions of roughly 1 g were sampled. Top 100 clonotypes averaged approximately 50% in irradiated versus roughly 45% in nephrectomy-only tumors.

On this clone: The antigen is undetermined.

As for treatment: treatment-naive control, cytoreductive nephrectomy. Control samples are tumors resected by cytoreductive nephrectomy without prior radiation. Trimming at V came to 0 bases and at J to 3 bases, leaving 4 bases not matched to a gene. Looked up from germline, CDR1 is SGHRS and CDR2 is YFSETQ. This CDR3 has 16 residues. Only in-frame clones appear in the TCRdb table, and some are missing; sequencing was by immunoSEQ multiplex PCR. The sample gives 20,000 to 30,000 clones, 58% of which show up once; less than 25% is in the top ten. The chain recombines TRBV5-1 with TRBJ2-1; the match to TRBD2 covers 9 bases. This receptor was taken from a man aged 40-55 years with renal cell carcinoma. Here the sequenced sample was tumor tissue, taken from a patient whose treatment was nephrectomy without radiotherapy. Here the CDR3 reads CASSLVVSGSYNEQFF. The CDR3 region has the DNA TGCGCCAGCAGCTTGGTGGTTAGCGGGAGCTACAATGAGCAGTTCTTC.